The clone carrying this T cell receptor beta chain was picked up a small number of times. The antigen remains undetermined. The data were obtained in a study of cytomegalovirus exposure and HLA in healthy donors. Overall study results and limits: Three CMV-associated chains were confirmed in vitro to be specific for CMV antigens. DRB1 showed the most TCR associations and HLA-C the fewest in a later analysis, as rates varied by HLA locus. Reports showed the classifier diagnosing cytomegalovirus status with high specificity and sensitivity.

From germline, CDR1 is SGHTA and CDR2 FQGNSA. The CDR3 has 15 residues. The V gene end was trimmed by 2 bases and the J gene end by 3 bases; junction bases not matched to a gene: 6. This PCR relied on a set of 60 Vbeta primers and 13 Jbeta primers. The protocol was immunoSEQ multiplex PCR, while the TCRdb copy is restricted to in-frame clones and leaves out a portion. Of about 170,000 clones listed, around 84% are singletons. The receptor comes from a man aged 30 to 39 in good health and CMV-seropositive. The sample taken for sequencing was PBMCs. The genes are TRBV7-2 and TRBJ2-7; 8 positions match TRBD1. DNA for the CDR3: TGTGCCAGCAGCTTATCCGGACAGGGAAACTACGAGCAGTACTTC. Translated: CASSLSGQGNYEQYF.